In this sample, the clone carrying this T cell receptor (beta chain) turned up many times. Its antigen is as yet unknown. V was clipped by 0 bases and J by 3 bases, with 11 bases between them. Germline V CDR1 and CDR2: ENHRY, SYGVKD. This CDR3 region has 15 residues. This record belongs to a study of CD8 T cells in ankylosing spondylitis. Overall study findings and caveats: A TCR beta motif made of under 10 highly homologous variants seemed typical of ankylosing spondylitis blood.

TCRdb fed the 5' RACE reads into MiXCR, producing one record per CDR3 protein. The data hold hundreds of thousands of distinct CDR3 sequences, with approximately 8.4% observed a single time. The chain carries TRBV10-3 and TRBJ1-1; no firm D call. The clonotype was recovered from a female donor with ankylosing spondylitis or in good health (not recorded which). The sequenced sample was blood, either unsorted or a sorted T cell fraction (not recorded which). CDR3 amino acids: CAISESYRPDTEAFF. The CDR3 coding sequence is TGTGCCATCAGTGAGTCGTACCGACCGGACACTGAAGCTTTCTTT.